Following are 21 T cell receptor beta chains from one sample sequenced in a study of blood T cells in healthy people across ages. A second 7 to 11 cycle PCR used barcoded and J-beta primers. TCRdb independently ran MiXCR on the 5' RACE reads; one entry per CDR3 protein. The sample holds 1.2 million to 1.5 million distinct CDR3 sequences, approximately 59% seen once. The specimen was blood. Source of these receptors: a man aged 18 to 30 in good health.

This clonotype showed up just a few times. The chain couples TRBV25-1 to TRBJ2-3, with unresolved D. V shed 1 base and J shed 6 bases, with 11 bases lying between them. Germline-derived CDR1 and CDR2 are MGHDK and SYGVNS. This CDR3 is built from 14 residues. The CDR3 DNA sequence: TGTGCCAGCAGTGAATTACGCGGAGCGGATACGCAGTATTTT. It is translated as CASSELRGADTQYF.

This sequence joins TRBV7-2 and TRBJ2-5; 7 nucleotides agree with TRBD2. The DNA end is a closer match to TRBJ2-7, so the J assignment may be wrong. Germline-derived CDR1 and CDR2 are SGHTA and FQGNSA. This CDR3 contains 15 residues. CDR3 DNA: TGTGCCAGCTCCCGGGCCGGGACTACACGTTACGAGCAGTACTTC. Translating gives CASSRAGTTRYEQYF.

This clonotype was seen a handful of times. This rearrangement joins TRBV29-1 to TRBJ2-7; D unclear. CDR3 size: 10 residues. V was pared by 7 bases and J by 2 bases, with 6 bases between. Germline loops: CDR1 SQVTM, CDR2 ANQGSEA. CDR3 residues: CSGNPYEQYF. The CDR3 DNA reads TGCAGCGGTAATCCCTACGAGCAGTACTTC.

This clonotype has just a few counts. The rearrangement uses TRBV7-4 and TRBJ1-2, with TRBD1 matching over 7 bases. Per germline, CDR1 SGHVT and CDR2 SQSDAQ. Unmatched junction bases numbered 9, after V lost 6 bases and J lost 5 bases. The CDR3 is made up of 14 amino acids. CDR3 nucleotide sequence: TGTGCCAGCAGGTTCTGGAACAGGGGATATGGCTACACCTTC. Translation gives CASRFWNRGYGYTF.

The chain couples TRBV29-1 to TRBJ2-4; unclear D gene. The CDR3 spans 15 residues. Germline V lookup: CDR1 SQVTM, CDR2 ANQGSEA. V was trimmed by 1 base and J by 0 bases, leaving 10 bases between them. In nucleotides, the CDR3 is TGCAGCGTTGAAGGTGGGGATGGAGCCAAAAACATTCAGTACTTC. Encoded protein: CSVEGGDGAKNIQYF.

This chain links TRBV7-9 with TRBJ1-1, with no clear D. CDR3 size: 13 residues. The V and J ends lost 8 bases and 1 base respectively, with 11 bases between them. Germline CDR1 SEHNR, CDR2 FQNEAQ (reference sequence). The DNA of the CDR3 is TGTGCCAGCCCCGGCCGGACGAACACTGAAGCTTTCTTT. It is translated as CASPGRTNTEAFF.

The CDR3 sequence is CASSFGGQRYGYTF. CDR3 DNA: TGTGCCAGCAGCTTCGGAGGGCAGAGATATGGCTACACCTTC. V usage is TRBV11-2 and J usage is TRBJ1-2, with unresolved D. This CDR3 contains 14 residues. V lost 3 bases and J lost 5, with 13 bases in between. Germline-derived CDR1 and CDR2 are SGHAT and FQNNGV.

The chain combines TRBV20-1 with TRBJ1-4; no clear D. V shed 2 bases and J shed 0 bases, with 4 bases lying between them. CDR1 and CDR2 (germline): DFQATT, SNEGSKA (reference sequence). There are 13 residues in the CDR3. The CDR3 region is CSARKSTNEKLFF. In DNA form, the CDR3 reads TGCAGTGCTAGAAAGTCAACTAATGAAAAACTGTTTTTT.

The chain links TRBV10-3 to TRBJ2-7, with D maybe TRBD2 (6 bases). Near its end, the DNA agrees better with TRBJ2-5, so the J call may be wrong. The CDR3 is made up of 13 amino acids. Germline V CDR1 and CDR2: ENHRY, SYGVKD. The CDR3: CAIILGLEETQYF. The DNA of the CDR3 is TGTGCCATCATTCTGGGACTGGAAGAGACCCAGTACTTC.

This clonotype was counted between two and nine times. V gene TRBV6-5 combines with J gene TRBJ2-3; D gene uncertain. V was pared by 0 bases and J by 1 base, with 11 bases between. Germline CDR1 MNHEY, CDR2 SVGAGI. The CDR3 length is 16 residues. CDR3 nucleotide sequence: TGTGCCAGCAGTTACTCGATTCCAGTTCGCACAGATACGCAGTATTTT. This codes for CASSYSIPVRTDTQYF.

The chain is built from TRBV12-3 or TRBV12-4 and TRBJ1-1, with D unresolved. V shed 3 bases and J shed 1 base, with 30 bases lying between them. The CDR3 covers 21 residues. Written as DNA, the CDR3 is TGTGCCAGCAGTTTTTGGTTGGAAGGTAGCGGATCCCGAGAAGAGAACACTGAAGCTTTCTTT. This translates into CASSFWLEGSGSREENTEAFF.

A single count supports this clonotype. The J gene is TRBJ2-7, the V gene TRBV11-2; the D gene is possibly TRBD1 (6 bases). V dropped 5 bases and J dropped 1 base, with 18 bases sitting between them. This CDR3 has 16 amino acids. The germline gives CDR1 SGHAT, CDR2 FQNNGV. CDR3 in DNA: TGTGCCAGCAGCCCGGTTGTTGGACAGAGTTCCTACGAGCAGTACTTC. This gives the protein CASSPVVGQSSYEQYF.

This sequence joins TRBV10-2 and TRBJ2-1, with D possibly matching TRBD1 (5 bases). The CDR3 covers 15 residues. The V end lost 2 bases, the J end lost 0 bases, and 8 bases lay between the germline ends. Germline CDR1 is WSHSY and CDR2 is SAAADI. CDR3 sequence (DNA): TGCGCCAGCAGTGAGGGACATAGCTCCTACAATGAGCAGTTCTTC. It codes for CASSEGHSSYNEQFF.

The gene calls are TRBV7-8 and TRBJ2-3, with TRBD1 identical over 10 bases. Germline V gives CDR1 SGHVS, CDR2 FQNEAQ. This CDR3 contains 18 residues. The V gene end was trimmed by 1 base and the J gene end by 4 bases; junction bases not matched to a gene: 11. The CDR3 DNA is TGTGCCAGCAGCTTAGGGGGGACAGGGGCCAGGGAGGCAGATACGCAGTATTTT. Translated, it gives CASSLGGTGAREADTQYF. Using reference TRBV7-8 and TRBJ2-3 for the parts outside the CDR3, the full variable domain is GAGVSQSPRYKVAKRGQDVALRCDPISGHVSLFWYQQALGQGPEFLTYFQNEAQLDKSGLPSDRFFAERPEGSVSTLKIQRTQQEDSAVYLCASSLGGTGAREADTQYFGPGTRLTVL.

A few counts support this clonotype. V is TRBV11-2 and J is TRBJ2-5, with D tentatively TRBD2 (7 bases). The CDR3 contains 16 residues. V was trimmed by 1 base and J by 5 bases, leaving 17 bases between them. Germline CDR1 is SGHAT and CDR2 is FQNNGV. CDR3 DNA: TGTGCCAGCAGCTTAGGGTTTGGCGGGGGCTGGGAGACCCAGTACTTC. It specifies CASSLGFGGGWETQYF.

The V and J genes are TRBV28 and TRBJ2-5; 7 nucleotides align to TRBD1. The germline CDR1 and CDR2 sequences are MDHEN and SYDVKM. The CDR3 extends over 12 amino acids. V lost 7 bases, J lost 11 bases, and 10 bases stayed unmatched. CDR3 residues: CASTLKQGSQYF. CDR3 in DNA: TGTGCCAGCACCCTTAAACAGGGGTCGCAGTACTTC.

This clonotype came up a few times. The chain carries TRBV28 and TRBJ2-1; TRBD2 aligns across 10 bases. This CDR3 has 15 residues. Germline CDR1 reads MDHEN; CDR2 reads SYDVKM. With V trimmed by 3 bases and J by 8 bases, 7 bases remained unmatched. The CDR3 DNA follows: TGTGCCAGCAGTTTTAGAGCGGGGGGGTTTGATGAGCAGTTCTTC. It translates to CASSFRAGGFDEQFF.

The CDR3 sequence is CSALLGQGARSYTF. CDR3 coding DNA: TGCAGTGCTCTGCTCGGACAGGGGGCTAGGAGCTACACCTTC. The gene calls are TRBV20-1 and TRBJ1-2, with 11 bases matching TRBD1. The V and J ends lost 5 bases and 9 bases, in that order; junction bases with no gene match: 11. Germline V gene data show CDR1 as DFQATT and CDR2 as SNEGSKA (reference sequence). The CDR3 totals 14 residues.

As concerns this clonotype: Relative to the germline gene, one junction end is altered; a read error may explain this. The gene calls are TRBV12-3 or TRBV12-4 and TRBJ2-1, with D perhaps TRBD1 (6 bases). CDR3 length equals 15 residues. CDR3 residues: CASRDGAGAYNEQYF. As DNA, the CDR3 is TGTGCCAGCAGAGATGGGGCAGGGGCTTACAATGAGCAATACTTC.

This chain connects TRBV12-3 or TRBV12-4 to TRBJ2-3, with 7 bases lining up with TRBD2. After removal of 8 bases from V and 1 base from J, the junction contained 18 bases not matched to a gene. The CDR3 runs to 18 residues. The CDR3 bases are TGTGCCAGCGGGGAGGCTAGCGGAACCTCGAGGCGCACAGATACGCAGTATTTT. It is translated as CASGEASGTSRRTDTQYF.

On this clonotype itself: One junction end does not reproduce the germline sequence, and a read error may be involved. CDR3 residues: CASSSLNGGPEAFF. The CDR3 coding sequence is TGTGCCAGCAGCTCCCTCAACGGAGGACCTGAAGCGTTCTTT. The chain uses TRBV11-2 and TRBJ1-1; D gene uncertain. Germline lookup yields CDR1 SGHAT and CDR2 FQNNGV. CDR3 size: 14 residues.